Listed here are 3 T cell receptor beta chains from one sample, sequenced in a study of T-cell reconstitution after alpha-beta-depleted transplantation in children. A library of TCRbeta sequences, prepared with unique molecular identifiers, was generated. TCRdb recomputed calls from the PCR reads with MiXCR, one row per CDR3 protein. The table lists around 410,000 distinct CDR3 sequences, roughly a tenth of them singletons. This material consisted of PBMCs from the stem cell graft donor, taken from the stem cell graft. The receptors stem from a human donor who donated a stem cell graft to a child with acute myeloid leukemia.

The chain is built from TRBV5-1 and TRBJ1-5; D not resolved. The CDR3 spans 16 residues. The germline gives CDR1 SGHRS, CDR2 YFSETQ. V was trimmed by 4 bases and J by 6 bases, leaving 20 bases between them. The CDR3, as DNA: TGCGCCAGCAGCCCCGAAGGCGGCGTGAGCGGTCAGCCCCAGCATTTT. It specifies CASSPEGGVSGQPQHF.

The chain carries TRBV7-2 and TRBJ2-3; 8 positions match TRBD2. V lost 7 bases, J lost 6 bases, and 3 bases stayed unmatched. Germline CDR1 reads SGHTA; CDR2 reads FQGNSA. This CDR3 contains 12 residues. The CDR3 bases are TGTGCCAGCACAGCGGGGGAGGATACGCAGTATTTT. As protein: CASTAGEDTQYF.

Many counts were recorded for this clonotype. This sequence joins TRBV20-1 and TRBJ2-5; either TRBD1 or TRBD2 may supply D (5 bases each). The CDR3 sequence is 15 residues long. The V end was cut by 6 bases, the J end by 1 base, with 18 bases between. In germline, CDR1 is DFQATT, CDR2 SNEGSKA (reference sequence). In DNA, the CDR3 is TGCAGTGCCTCCCGCGACTCCGGGACCCAAGAGACCCAGTACTTC. It encodes CSASRDSGTQETQYF.